This T cell receptor (beta chain) was recorded in a study of cytomegalovirus exposure and HLA in healthy donors (dated by TCRdb to the late 2010s). Turning to the overall study: An earlier analysis of about 560 of the donors reported approximately 280 Gb of sequence data and 90 million to 120 million unique TCR beta sequences obtained from approximately 180 million T cells. The aim of the study was to test whether cataloging public T cell receptors could identify signatures of past pathogen exposure. An earlier analysis of 587 of the donors used high-throughput TCR beta sequencing to judge whether each TCR beta V gene segment behaved as functional or pseudogenic. To predict cytomegalovirus infection status, the study combined high-throughput TCR immunosequencing, statistical association of individual TCRs with disease status, and machine learning. The number of typed donors differed by locus: about 629-630 for A, B, C, DRB1 and DQB1; 500 to 550 for DQA1; 606 for DPA1; and roughly 470 for DPB1. An early release that covered fewer than 750 HLA-typed donors contained about 300 gigabases of sequencing data and tens of millions of unique TCR sequences. The genetic ancestry cluster associated with self-reported Caucasian donors included 81% of the roughly 380 genotyped donors. All discovery cohort repertoires had been generated using a single sequencing platform. Alongside the repertoire data, information on donor age, sex, ethnicity and CMV serostatus was compiled. Among about 410 genotyped donors of the cohort, an average of approximately 200,000 unique TCR beta nucleotide sequences was sequenced per donor, of which about 18% were non-productive. HLA typing covered class I and class II loci at four-digit resolution. The T cell repertoires of 666 subjects were profiled by immunosequencing and related to cytomegalovirus serostatus. Because of strong linkage in the cohort, roughly 5 DR-DQ haplotypes were treated as single units for association and clustering. Rather than using new phenotypic data, the later analysis identified candidate immune exposures from TCR beta sequences and from how often those sequences occurred across donors. A later analysis re-analyzed previously published TCR beta repertoires from 500 to 700 donors and added high-resolution HLA genotyping to study TCR occurrence patterns. A later genetic analysis took genome-wide SNP genotypes for 398 of the 666 donors and used that subset as a discovery cohort. In addition to the first cohort of around 670 subjects, a separate validation cohort of around 110 different subjects was used.

Reading the germline V gene gives CDR1 SGHTA and CDR2 FQGNSA. The junction carries 6 bases between V and J, which are trimmed by 5 bases and 5 bases respectively. The cysteine opens and the phenylalanine closes a CDR3 of 12 amino acids. Of all the DNA, just the CDR3 is kept, 36 bases in frame from base 1. Preparation of the library involved the immunoSEQ multiplex PCR assay. The multiplex PCR relied on a mix of 60 forward primers for TCR Vbeta segments and 13 reverse primers for TCR Jbeta segments. Amplification of the CDR3 region of rearranged TCR beta genes was performed with a multiplex PCR assay on genomic DNA. The amplified TCR beta libraries were sequenced on the Illumina HiSeq System as 87-base-pair reads. The authors' pipeline ran thus. A later analysis tallied roughly 76 million unique TCR beta chains across the 600 to 700 repertoires, and some 10 million of those chains were shared by two or more donors. A nearest-neighbor algorithm error-corrected the raw reads and collapsed the reads into unique sequences, merging closely related sequences to remove PCR and sequencing errors. To assign V, D and J gene segments, CDR3 sequences were aligned to IMGT reference sequences. For a sequence to be retained, a match of at least six nucleotides was required to both a V gene segment and a J gene segment. A rearrangement counted as productive if the CDR3 had no stop codons and remained in frame with V and J, and every other rearrangement counted as non-productive. Following IMGT convention, CDR3 was defined as the stretch from the second conserved V-encoded cysteine up to the conserved J-encoded phenylalanine. The earlier analysis of approximately 500 of the donors excluded sequences that lacked an unambiguous match to a single V gene segment. In an earlier analysis of 500 to 750 of the donors, V segments were called functional above 56.7% productive rearrangements and were called segregating when the between-donor standard deviation exceeded 5%. A statistical classification framework was built for diagnosing cytomegalovirus status from the catalog of TCR beta chain sequences. In a later analysis, V and J genes were assigned by comparing TCR nucleotide sequences against IMGT/GENE-DB human TR gene sequences. A later analysis assigned CDR3 sequences and most-parsimonious VDJ recombination scenarios with the TCRdist pipeline. In a later analysis, each TCR beta chain was defined by its CDR3 amino acid sequence together with its V-gene family, and reads lacking a unique V-gene family were excluded. As a way to deal with suspected cross-contamination and a sequencing artifact, a later analysis dropped under 600 nucleotide sequences that were highly shared and had low generation probability. A later analysis calculated a clonal expansion index for each public chain from normalized within-repertoire ranks of inferred template counts. A later analysis computed generation probabilities with a VDJ recombination model fitted to out-of-frame rearrangements, and checked the results against IGoR. Hypergeometric tests were used in a later analysis to score TCR-TCR, TCR-HLA and TCR-CMV co-occurrence, with a repertoire-size bias correction applied to the TCR pairs. In a later analysis, false discovery rates were estimated by permuting HLA or CMV assignments 20 times. A later analysis grouped co-occurring TCRs with DBSCAN, adding TCRdist sequence similarity when clustering within HLA-allele-positive subsets. Repertoires with fewer than 30,000 or more than 120,000 public chains, plus five repertoires with anomalous nucleotide sharing, were excluded from co-occurrence clustering. What TCRdb holds here is the immuneACCESS table cut down to in-frame rearrangements. Part of the clones is not present; checked against another copy, under half of the missing clones reflect an unresolved V gene, and the others are unexplained. That table gives V, J and clone size, and the DNA gave D and trimming. The sample table records 35,000 to 45,000 clones; about two thirds of these occur just once. Together, the top ten hold about 11% of the sample.

Results the study describes overall, beyond this receptor: A further reported finding was that TCR beta sequences accurately predicted the HLA-A and HLA-B alleles for most subjects in the first cohort. A later analysis reported that several top co-occurrence clusters appeared linked to parvovirus B19, influenza, CMV and Epstein-Barr virus. While some public TCRs were present in many individuals, most TCR sequences turned up only very rarely across donors. According to the authors, the approach could potentially be generalized to other disease states and immunological phenotypes. In a later analysis, the rate of TCR association differed among HLA loci, with DRB1 alleles having the most associated TCRs and HLA-C alleles having the fewest. The study gave a list of 150 to 200 TCR beta chains associated with cytomegalovirus. Assigning TCR associations to individual alleles was difficult when HLA alleles, especially DR and DQ, strongly co-occurred. Presence/absence analyses assumed roughly uniform sequencing depth across donors, an assumption that may not hold. In this cohort, only TCR beta chains were sequenced, and detectable features were limited by the absence of alpha or paired-chain data. Because counts were too low, fewer than 20 rarely observed V segments, including chromosome 9 orphons, were excluded from the earlier analysis of some 590 of the donors. In both the original and validation cohorts, the classifier was reported to diagnose cytomegalovirus status with high specificity and sensitivity. A cluster of highly shared sequence variants was judged likely to represent a technical artifact of the sequencing pipeline. Because HLA typing was missing for some donors at each locus, association tests included only the typed subset. A later analysis found that most CMV-associated TCR beta chains appeared HLA-restricted, with HLA associations seemingly driven largely by CMV exposure. CMV serostatus was the only immune exposure information available for the cohort. Some IMGT-functional V segments, including TRBV6-2 and TRBV6-3, could not be told apart with the 87-base-pair reads, so those segments were excluded. Correlated functional status among segregating V segments might be attributable to linkage disequilibrium, but an unknown experimental factor could not be ruled out. A later genetic analysis reported fewer N-insertions in productive TCRs among donors in an Asian-associated ancestry cluster than the roughly 700-donor mean. A later analysis associated 15,000 to 20,000 TCR beta sequences with specific HLA alleles at a false discovery rate of 0.05. V-gene and J-gene trimming of TCR beta chains was associated with a missense DCLRE1C variant in a later genetic analysis, and the association was replicated in an independent cohort. In vitro tests confirmed that three of the cytomegalovirus-associated TCR beta chains recognize cytomegalovirus antigens. In a later analysis, HLA-associated TCR beta chains showed more clonal expansion and lower generation probabilities than non-associated chains that were equally common. An earlier analysis of several hundred of the donors showed that most TCR beta V segments appeared in productive rearrangements either about 87% or about 30% of the time, which broadly matched IMGT annotations.

The cohort consisted of 600 to 750 healthy bone marrow donors. At the time of sampling, every cohort member was nominally healthy, though immune exposures that went unrecorded were likely present. The donor tested CMV seropositive and was one of the 289 seropositive cohort members. A peripheral blood sample was collected from each donor, and TCR beta sequencing was performed on peripheral blood mononuclear cells. Genomic DNA extraction from the blood cell samples was performed with the Qiagen DNeasy Blood Extraction Kit. Remarks on this clone: Its antigen remains undetermined. No base-level quality is on record; no much larger clone is a single base apart.

The chain was built from TRBV7-2 and TRBJ2-2, with an unclear D gene assignment. Sample: PBMCs. The clonotype comes from a man between 60 and 75 years old in good health and CMV-seropositive. The sequenced DNA: TGTGCCAGCAGCATTATAACCGGGGAGCTGTTTTTT. Protein translation: CASSIITGELFF.